The present TCR beta chain was sequenced within a study of T cell responses to AZD1222 COVID-19 vaccine. General study findings and limits: Donors, mostly white British, included more females; clonal diversity was possibly underestimated.

CDR1 MNHEY and CDR2 SMNVEV come from the germline V gene (reference sequence). V was clipped by 5 bases and J by 4 bases, with 9 bases between them. The CDR3 consists of 13 residues. Sequencing used immunoSEQ multiplex PCR; TCRdb keeps in-frame clones, though not all of them. The data contain 89,000 or so clones, approximately 90% of them singletons. On this clone: Antigen unknown.

The origin of this receptor is an adult who received the AZD1222 COVID-19 vaccine. The V gene is TRBV27, the J gene TRBJ1-5; D perhaps matches TRBD1 (6 bases). The sequences come from peripheral blood, collected 28 days after the second AZD1222 dose. CDR3 sequence reads: CASSPDRNQPQHF. The CDR3 DNA reads TGTGCCAGCAGTCCCGACAGGAATCAGCCCCAGCATTTT.